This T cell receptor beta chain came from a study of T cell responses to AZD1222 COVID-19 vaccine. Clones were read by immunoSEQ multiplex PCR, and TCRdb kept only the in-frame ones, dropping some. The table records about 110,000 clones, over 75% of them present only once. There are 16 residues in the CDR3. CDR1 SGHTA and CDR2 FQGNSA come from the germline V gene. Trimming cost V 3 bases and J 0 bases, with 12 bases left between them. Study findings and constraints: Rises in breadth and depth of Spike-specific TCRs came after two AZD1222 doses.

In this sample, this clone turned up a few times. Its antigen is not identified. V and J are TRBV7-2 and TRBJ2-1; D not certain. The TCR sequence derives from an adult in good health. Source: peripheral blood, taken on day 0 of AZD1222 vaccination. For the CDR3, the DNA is TGTGCCAGCAGCTTTATCCAGCGCCGCTCCTACAATGAGCAGTTCTTC. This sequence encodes CASSFIQRRSYNEQFF.